These T cell receptor beta chains were read from a single sample in a study of control samples from healthy donors and cancer patients. Libraries were prepared by immunoSEQ multiplex PCR; TCRdb keeps only in-frame clonotypes and omits some of them. The sample contains over 100,000 clones, about 89% of which appear only once. The sequenced material came from blood. The receptors shown here come from a woman in her forties or fifties in good health. CDR3s include the opening cysteine and the closing phenylalanine or tryptophan. D genes are given only for firm matches. Not all rows give a size; the values are once, few, many and, for expanded clones, a class.

J | size | D | V | DNA | CDR3
TRBJ2-6 | . | . | TRBV6-6 | TGTGCCAGCAGCCCCGTGAGGGCTGGGGCCAACGTCCTGACTTTC | CASSPVRAGANVLTF
TRBJ2-1 | . | TRBD2 | TRBV24-1 | TGTGCCACCAGTGATCATCAAGTCAGGTATAGCGGGAGGGCCTCAAATGAGCAGTTCTTC | CATSDHQVRYSGRASNEQFF
TRBJ2-5 | many | TRBD1 | TRBV19 | TGTGCCAGTGGCCTAAGACAGGGGGCGGGGGAGACCCAGTACTTC | CASGLRQGAGETQYF
TRBJ2-6 | . | . | TRBV10-3 | TGTGCCATCAGTGAGGGGTGGTCTTCTGGGGCCAACGTCCTGACTTTC | CAISEGWSSGANVLTF
TRBJ2-1 | . | TRBD2 | TRBV7-2 | TGTGCCAGCAGTCCCGGACTAGCGTCTCAATCGGGTGAGCAGTTCTTC | CASSPGLASQSGEQFF
TRBJ1-6 | . | TRBD1 | TRBV7-2 | TGTGCCAGCAGCTTAGCGACAGGGTGGGGGTCACCCCTCCACTTT | CASSLATGWGSPLHF
TRBJ1-4 | . | TRBD1 | TRBV6-5 | TGTGCCAGCAGTCAGACAACAGGGGAGTATGAAAAACTGTTTTTT | CASSQTTGEYEKLFF
TRBJ1-2 | . | TRBD1 | TRBV4-1 | TGCGCCAGCAGCCAGATGGGACAGCTACTACCTACCGACATACCTCTCCAAGGCTACACCTTC | CASSQMGQLLPTDIPLQGYTF
TRBJ1-1 | . | TRBD1 | TRBV19 | TGTGCCAGTAGTATAGGACAGGGGTCGGAGGGTACTGAAGCTTTCTTT | CASSIGQGSEGTEAFF
TRBJ1-5 | . | . | TRBV21-1 | TGTGCCAGCAGCGAGAATGATCCCGATCAGCCCCAGCATTTT | CASSENDPDQPQHF
TRBJ1-4 | . | . | TRBV30 | TGTGCCTGGAGTCCCCAGGGACCCGAAAAACTGTTTTTT | CAWSPQGPEKLFF
TRBJ1-1 | . | . | TRBV18 | TGTGCCAGCTCACGAGGGGCCTCAGGGGACACTGAAGCTTTCTTT | CASSRGASGDTEAFF
TRBJ2-1 | few | TRBD2 | TRBV14 | TGTGCCAGCAGCCAAGTTAGTCCTAGCGGAGAGCAGTTCTTC | CASSQVSPSGEQFF
TRBJ1-3 | . | . | TRBV5-3 | TGTGCCAGAAGCTTAGGTGAGGGGACCTCCTCTGGAAACACCATATATTTT | CARSLGEGTSSGNTIYF
TRBJ2-1 | . | TRBD2 | TRBV5-1 | TGCGCCAGCAGCGTTAGCGGGAGACCCAGCTCCTACAATGAGCAGTTCTTC | CASSVSGRPSSYNEQFF
TRBJ2-2 | . | TRBD1 | TRBV7-6 | TGTGCCAGCAGCTTCTCACCGGGACAGGCGAACACCGGGGAGCTGTTTTTT | CASSFSPGQANTGELFF
TRBJ1-5 | . | . | TRBV5-1 | TGCGCCAGCAGCTTGGACCCAGGGTCCAATCAGCCCCAGCATTTT | CASSLDPGSNQPQHF
TRBJ2-7 | . | TRBD2 | TRBV18 | TGTGCCAGCTCACCACCGGGGACTAGCGGGGCCGAGCAGTACTTC | CASSPPGTSGAEQYF
TRBJ2-7 | . | . | TRBV4-1 | TGCCCCCGCAGACCACTGGGGGGTAGAGGGAACGAGCAGTACTTC | CPRRPLGGRGNEQYF
TRBJ2-7 | . | . | TRBV6-5 | TGTGCCAGCAGTCGCGGGGGGACAGACGAGCAGTACTTC | CASSRGGTDEQYF
TRBJ1-4 | . | . | TRBV5-4 | TGTGCCAGCAGCGTCGGGGCAGGGGTATATTTTGCAACTAATGAAAAACTGTTTTTT | CASSVGAGVYFATNEKLFF
TRBJ2-1 | . | . | TRBV20-1 | TGCAGTGCTGGATACAATGAGCAGTTCTTC | CSAGYNEQFF
TRBJ1-1 | . | . | TRBV27 | TGTGCCAGCAGTTTATACGGTCGATTAATGAACACTGAAGCTTTCTTT | CASSLYGRLMNTEAFF
TRBJ2-1 | once | TRBD1 | TRBV15 | TGTGCCACCAGCAGAGTTTTATCCACAGGGGGTAAGGGTGAGCAGTTCTTC | CATSRVLSTGGKGEQFF
TRBJ2-1 | . | TRBD1 | TRBV19 | TGTGCCAGTTCTCTAGGACAGGGGAGATACAATGAGCAGTTCTTC | CASSLGQGRYNEQFF
TRBJ2-3 | . | TRBD1 | TRBV2 | TGTGCCAGCAGAGCTACAGGGGCCAGAACAGATACGCAGTATTTT | CASRATGARTDTQYF
TRBJ1-2 | . | TRBD1 | TRBV5-6 | TGTGCCAGCAGCTTGGGACAGGGGACGTACTATGGCTACACCTTC | CASSLGQGTYYGYTF
TRBJ2-3 | . | . | TRBV29-1 | TGCAGCGCGGGACCTCGGGGAGATACGCAGTATTTT | CSAGPRGDTQYF
TRBJ2-7 | . | . | TRBV27 | TGTGCCAGCAGTTTAGGCGGGCCGGCCCTTTACGAGCAGTACTTC | CASSLGGPALYEQYF
TRBJ2-3 | . | . | TRBV5-5 | TGTGCCAGCAGCTTGATTACGGGGTCTACAGATACGCAGTATTTT | CASSLITGSTDTQYF
TRBJ1-6 | . | . | TRBV2 | TGTGCCTACATAAGGCATCAAACCTACCCCCTGGGAACCGAGGGTAATTCACCCCTCCACTTT | CAYIRHQTYPLGTEGNSPLHF
TRBJ1-1 | once | TRBD1 | TRBV11-2 | TGTGCCAGCAGCTCAGGGGGGTTTTACACTGAAGCTTTCTTT | CASSSGGFYTEAFF
TRBJ2-5 | . | . | TRBV11-2 | TGTGCCAGCAGCTCTTCAAACCGACTACAAGAGACCCAGTACTTC | CASSSSNRLQETQYF
TRBJ2-7 | . | TRBD2 | TRBV15 | TGTGCCACCAGCGCGCGGGGGGGCTTCAACGAGCAGTACTTC | CATSARGGFNEQYF
TRBJ2-5 | . | . | TRBV9 | TGTGCCAGCAGCCCCCAACGAGGAGAGACCCAGTACTTC | CASSPQRGETQYF
TRBJ2-2 | . | . | TRBV29-1 | TGCAGCGTTGAAGATCTAGGGCAGGGGAGCACCGGGGAGCTGTTTTTT | CSVEDLGQGSTGELFF
TRBJ1-4 | . | TRBD1 | TRBV9 | TGTGCCAGCGGTACAGGGGGCGCAGCAACTAATGAAAAACTGTTTTTT | CASGTGGAATNEKLFF
TRBJ2-7 | . | TRBD1 | TRBV7-9 | TGTGCCAGCAGCGTCTCCCGGGACAGGGTTTACGAGCAGTACTTC | CASSVSRDRVYEQYF
TRBJ2-3 | . | . | TRBV4-3 | TGCGCCAGCAGCCAAGATGGGGCAGGGCCCGATACGCAGTATTTT | CASSQDGAGPDTQYF
TRBJ1-2 | few | . | TRBV3-1/TRBV3-2 | TGTGCCAGCAGCCAAGCATACCGAGGGGAACTCTATTTTGGCTACACCTTC | CASSQAYRGELYFGYTF